This TCR beta chain was identified during a study of cytomegalovirus exposure and HLA in healthy donors. Concerning this clone itself: What it binds is not known.

Notes on the study in general: An analysis done earlier found most TCR beta V segments productive about 90% or about 30% of the time. The study reported that TCR beta sequences accurately predicted HLA-A and HLA-B alleles in most subjects. A cluster of highly shared sequence variants was likely a sequencing artifact. Many donors carried some public TCRs, although rarity characterized most TCR sequences.

CDR3 length: 13 residues. Germline CDR1 and CDR2: SNHLY and FYNNEI. V lost 7 bases and J lost 2, with 11 bases in between. PCR used 60 Vbeta primers and 13 Jbeta primers. Here immunoSEQ multiplex PCR was the method, and the copy in TCRdb shows in-frame clones only, minus some. Here the sample spans 150,000 to 200,000 clones, 84% being singletons. The V and J genes are TRBV2 and TRBJ2-5; D may be TRBD2 (6 bases). The sequenced material came from PBMCs. This sequence was found in a young man in good health and CMV-seronegative. CDR3 loop: CASMAGRQETQYF. The CDR3, as DNA: TGTGCCAGCATGGCAGGGAGGCAAGAGACCCAGTACTTC.